The 15 T cell receptor delta chains below come from one sample, sequenced in a study of gamma-delta T cells after stem cell transplantation. TCRdb reapplied CATT to the RT-PCR reads. Counted here are around 300 delta-chain clones, roughly 6.9% occurring once; the ten biggest clones make up 65% to 80%. What was sequenced was gamma-delta T cells. These receptor sequences come from a human donor. It is not recorded whose cells these are; they may come from a transplant donor.

The chain carries TRDV2 and TRDJ1; D is ambiguous. The J gene, missing from TCRdb, was assigned here through DNA to germline matching. V was shortened by 0 bases and J by 2 bases, with 15 bases between the two germline ends. CDR1 GEAIGNYY and CDR2 EKD come from the germline V gene. The length of the CDR3 is 16 residues. The CDR3 coding sequence is TGTGCCTGTGACACCGTCACAGGGGCCCGGACCGATAAACTCATCTTT. As protein: CACDTVTGARTDKLIF.

This clone was observed a handful of times. A far larger clone lies a single base away; this is likely a read error. Different DNA sequences within this sample yield the same CDR3. This chain connects TRDV1 to TRDJ1, with D perhaps matching TRDD3 (8 bases). V was clipped by 1 base and J by 0 bases, with 30 bases between them. This CDR3 comprises 22 residues. Germline V gives CDR1 TSWWSYY, CDR2 QGS. The CDR3 DNA is TGTGCTCTTGGGGAACCTTACTTCCTAACCGGGGGATATGGAGGTTACACCGATAAACTCATCTTT. Residues: CALGEPYFLTGGYGGYTDKLIF.

In its sample, this clone ranks as large. The chain joins TRDV2 to TRDJ1, with TRDD3 identical over 13 bases. J was trimmed by 2 bases and V by 2 bases; bases with no gene match: 13. This CDR3 has 19 residues. The V gene's germline CDR1 is GEAIGNYY and CDR2 EKD. The CDR3: CACDKLTGGYAGKTDKLIF. The CDR3 coding sequence is TGTGCCTGTGACAAGCTGACTGGGGGATACGCAGGAAAAACCGATAAACTCATCTTT.

This clone is labeled as large. The chain joins TRDV2 to TRDJ1; TRDD3 agrees at 10 bases. CDR1 is GEAIGNYY, CDR2 EKD, per germline. The CDR3 has 17 amino acids. Losses at the gene ends were 3 bases for V and 0 bases for J; bases not matched to a gene: 9. The CDR3 DNA reads TGTGCCTGTGACCCCCTGGGGGATAAGGCGGACACCGATAAACTCATCTTT. This gives the protein CACDPLGDKADTDKLIF.

This clone has only a few counts. A read error likely explains why the TCRdb protein, taken from a much larger clone, differs from this DNA's translation at residue 20; the protein shown is translated from the DNA. The chain joins TRDV1 to TRDJ1; D possibly corresponds to TRDD3 (8 bases). Germline V CDR1 and CDR2: TSWWSYY, QGS. This CDR3 is built from 22 residues. Here the CDR3 DNA reads TGTGCTCTTGGGGAACCCTACTTCCTAACCGGGGGATATGGAGGTTACACCGATAAACCCATCTTT. It specifies CALGEPYFLTGGYGGYTDKPIF.

This clone was picked up a small number of times. The protein that TCRdb holds for this DNA derives from a much larger clone and differs from the translated DNA at residue 11, which likely indicates a read error; the protein shown here is translated from the DNA. This chain links TRDV2 with TRDJ1; D uncertain. The CDR3 runs 17 residues. Trimming left V 0 bases short and J 1 base short, with 17 bases between. Germline CDR1 and CDR2: GEAIGNYY and EKD. The CDR3 DNA sequence: TGTGCCTGTGACACCGTCACAGGGGCCCGGTGCACCGATAAACTCATCTTT. This gives the protein CACDTVTGARCTDKLIF.

In the case of this clone: The protein that TCRdb holds for this DNA derives from a much larger clone and differs from the translated DNA at residue 13, which likely indicates a read error; the protein shown here is translated from the DNA. The chain uses TRDV2 and TRDJ1, with TRDD3 matching over 9 bases. CDR1 is GEAIGNYY and CDR2 is EKD in the germline V gene. The CDR3 has 16 residues. The CDR3 DNA is TGTGCCTGTGACGACTTAACTGGGGGACACACCGATGAACTCATCTTT. This encodes CACDDLTGGHTDELIF.

By share, this clone ranks as large (0.1 to 1%). The chain carries TRDV2 and TRDJ1, with 9 bases aligning to TRDD3. This CDR3 is built from 22 residues. The germline V gene has CDR1 GEAIGNYY and CDR2 EKD. After removal of 0 bases from V and 0 bases from J, the junction contained 22 bases not matched to a gene. The DNA for the CDR3 is TGTGCCTGTGACACCGTTCTTTCCTCGCGTTGGGGGATAAGTGGGTACACCGATAAACTCATCTTT. It codes for CACDTVLSSRWGISGYTDKLIF.

V is TRDV2 and J is TRDJ3; 8 bases align to TRDD3. The junction had 12 bases not matched to a gene; V was cut back by 0 bases and J by 0 bases. From germline, CDR1 is GEAIGNYY and CDR2 EKD. The CDR3 sequence is 21 residues long. CDR3 residues: CACDTSGTGGLSSWDTRQMFF. As DNA, the CDR3 is TGTGCCTGTGACACCAGCGGTACTGGGGGTCTAAGCTCCTGGGACACCCGACAGATGTTTTTC.

By sample fraction, this clone is large. A read error may be the cause here, since a much bigger clone is one base away. This chain joins TRDV2 and TRDJ1; weak D call: TRDD3 (6 bases). Germline CDR1 reads GEAIGNYY; CDR2 reads EKD. This CDR3 has 18 amino acids. The CDR3 region is CACDTVRTLGMLPDKLTF. The CDR3 DNA reads as TGTGCCTGTGACACCGTAAGAACGCTGGGGATGCTACCCGATAAACTCACCTTT.

No V segment was called; the J segment is TRDJ3; the table calls TRDD3, which could not be checked here. The CDR3 is 21 residues long. In nucleotides, the CDR3 is TGTGCCTGTGACACCGTGGAGGTTATCGTGGCCGACTCCTGTGACACCCGACAGATGTTTTTC. This sequence encodes CACDTVEVIVADSCDTRQMFF.

This clone is deemed large. The genes are TRDV1 and TRDJ1; 10 positions match TRDD3. Germline lookup yields CDR1 TSWWSYY and CDR2 QGS. V shed 6 bases, J shed 0 bases, and the junction held 4 bases outside the gene matches. This CDR3 comprises 15 residues. The CDR3 is CALGGTGGYTDKLIF. CDR3 nucleotides: TGTGCTCTTGGCGGTACTGGGGGATACACCGATAAACTCATCTTT.

This clone was seen a few times. The TCRdb protein comes from a much larger clone and disagrees with this DNA's translation at residue 16, likely due to a read error; the protein given here is derived from the DNA. The CDR3: CACDTAGRILDTDKLTF. As DNA, the CDR3 is TGTGCCTGTGACACCGCGGGTCGGATACTTGACACCGATAAACTCACCTTT. The V call is TRDV2, the J call TRDJ1, with TRDD3 as a possible D gene (6 bases). Germline CDR1 GEAIGNYY, CDR2 EKD. CDR3 length equals 17 residues.

As for this clone: A read error is likely here: a far larger clone is one base away. The same CDR3 is also encoded by other DNA sequences in this sample. V gene TRDV2 combines with J gene TRDJ1, with 9 bases identical to TRDD3. Germline lookup yields CDR1 GEAIGNYY and CDR2 EKD. The V gene end was trimmed by 7 bases and the J gene end by 0 bases; junction bases not matched to a gene: 11. This CDR3 comprises 16 residues. CDR3 protein: CACDDLTGGHTDKLIF. The CDR3, as DNA: TGTGCCTGCGACGACTTAACTGGGGGACACACCGATAAACTCATCTTT.

Details on this clone: This sequence is one base from a far larger clone and is likely a read error. The same CDR3 can be traced to other DNA sequences in this sample. The chain employs TRDV2 and TRDJ1; 9 bases are shared with TRDD3. The junction had 8 bases not matched to a gene; V was cut back by 4 bases and J by 0 bases. This CDR3 contains 16 residues. The germline V gene encodes CDR1 GEAIGNYY and CDR2 EKD. CDR3 nucleotides: TGTGCCTGTGATGACTTAACTGGGGGACACACCGATAAACTCATCTTT. Translation: CACDDLTGGHTDKLIF.